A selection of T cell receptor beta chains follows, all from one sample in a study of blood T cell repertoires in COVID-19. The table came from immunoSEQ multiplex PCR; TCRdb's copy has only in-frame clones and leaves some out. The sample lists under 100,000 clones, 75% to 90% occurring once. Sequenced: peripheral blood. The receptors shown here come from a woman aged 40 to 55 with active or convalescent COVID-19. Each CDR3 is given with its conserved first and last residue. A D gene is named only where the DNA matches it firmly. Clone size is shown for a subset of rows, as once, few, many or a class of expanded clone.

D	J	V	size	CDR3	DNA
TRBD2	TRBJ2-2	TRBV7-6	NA	CASSLGLAANTGELFF	TGTGCCAGCAGCTTAGGGCTAGCGGCGAACACCGGGGAGCTGTTTTTT
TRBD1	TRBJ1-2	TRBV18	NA	CASSPQGTGDASGYTF	TGTGCCAGCTCACCACAAGGGACAGGGGATGCTTCTGGCTACACCTTC
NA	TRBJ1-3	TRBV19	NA	CASSHGGNTIYF	TGTGCCAGTAGTCACGGTGGAAACACCATATATTTT
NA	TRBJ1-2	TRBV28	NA	CASSFGGGGYGYTF	TGTGCCAGCAGTTTCGGGGGCGGGGGATATGGCTACACCTTC
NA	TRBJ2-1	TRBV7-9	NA	CASSLVEKPGTFSYNEQFF	TGTGCCAGCAGCTTAGTAGAGAAGCCCGGGACTTTCTCCTACAATGAGCAGTTCTTC
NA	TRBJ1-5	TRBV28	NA	CASSLQRRVSNQPQHF	TGTGCCAGCAGTTTACAGCGCAGGGTGAGCAATCAGCCCCAGCATTTT
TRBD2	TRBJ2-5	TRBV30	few	CAWSNRPSGASQETQYF	TGTGCCTGGAGTAACCGACCTAGCGGAGCCTCCCAAGAGACCCAGTACTTC
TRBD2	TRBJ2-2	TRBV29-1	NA	CSVGAGEGTGELFF	TGCAGCGTTGGAGCGGGAGAGGGCACCGGGGAGCTGTTTTTT
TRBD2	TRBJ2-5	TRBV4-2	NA	CASSPALWVAGQETQYF	TGTGCCAGCAGCCCTGCCTTATGGGTAGCGGGGCAAGAGACCCAGTACTTC
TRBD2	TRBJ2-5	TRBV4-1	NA	CASSQDASGQETQYF	TGCGCCAGCAGCCAAGATGCTAGCGGCCAAGAGACCCAGTACTTC